The 15 T cell receptor beta chains presented below share a single source sample, sequenced in a study of cytomegalovirus exposure and HLA in healthy donors. Primers included in the PCR were 60 Vbeta and 13 Jbeta primers. Clones were read by immunoSEQ multiplex PCR, and TCRdb kept only the in-frame ones, dropping some. The sample lists around 150,000 clones, 50% to 75% occurring once. Source material: PBMCs. Every receptor here comes from a woman aged 55-69 years in good health and CMV-seropositive.

The genes are TRBV10-2 and TRBJ2-5, with 7 bases matching TRBD2. V gave up 5 bases and J gave up 2 bases; unmatched junction bases: 5. The CDR3 has 14 amino acids. Germline CDR1 is WSHSY and CDR2 is SAAADI. The CDR3 is CASSRLAAQETQYF. CDR3 sequence (DNA): TGCGCCAGCAGTCGACTAGCTGCACAAGAGACCCAGTACTTC.

The V gene is TRBV6-5, the J gene TRBJ1-1; the D is unclear. The germline V gene encodes CDR1 MNHEY and CDR2 SVGAGI. CDR3 size: 13 residues. Between the trimmed V and J ends, which lost 2 bases and 1 base, there was a span of 5 bases. CDR3 DNA sequence: TGTGCCAGCAGTTACGTAAAGAACACTGAAGCTTTCTTT. It yields the protein CASSYVKNTEAFF.

V gene TRBV19 combines with J gene TRBJ1-3; the match to TRBD1 covers 7 bases. From germline, CDR1 is LNHDA and CDR2 SQIVND (reference sequence). V shed 5 bases, J shed 2 bases, and the junction held 9 bases outside the gene matches. The CDR3 contains 16 residues. CDR3 amino acids: CASSVNRDSAGNTIYF. The CDR3 nucleotides are TGTGCCAGTAGTGTGAACCGGGACAGCGCTGGAAACACCATATATTTT. Supplemented by reference TRBV19 and TRBJ1-3, the full variable domain reads DGGITQSPKYLFRKEGQNVTLSCEQNLNHDAMYWYRQDPGQGLRLIYYSQIVNDFQKGDIAEGYSVSREKKESFPLTVTSAQKNPTAFYLCASSVNRDSAGNTIYFGEGSWLTVV.

Comment on this clone: This same CDR3 is encoded by further DNA sequences in the sample. The chain is built from TRBV9 and TRBJ2-3; D remains unclear. V was cut by 1 base and J by 2 bases, with 8 bases left in between. Germline CDR1 SGDLS, CDR2 YYNGEE. CDR3 size: 14 residues. The CDR3 protein is CASSVSGNTDTQYF. CDR3 DNA: TGTGCCAGCAGCGTATCAGGAAACACAGATACGCAGTATTTT. Based on the CDR3 plus reference TRBV9 and TRBJ2-3, the full variable domain is DSGVTQTPKHLITATGQRVTLRCSPRSGDLSVYWYQQSLDQGLQFLIQYYNGEERAKGNILERFSAQQFPDLHSELNLSSLELGDSALYFCASSVSGNTDTQYFGPGTRLTVL.

This clone came up once. The rearrangement links TRBV6-5 to TRBJ1-4; 8 nucleotides line up with TRBD1. From germline, CDR1 is MNHEY and CDR2 SVGAGI. The CDR3 is made up of 15 amino acids. The junction had 5 bases not matched to a gene; V was cut back by 4 bases and J by 4 bases. The CDR3 region has the DNA TGTGCCAGCAGTTGGACAGGGCACCTTAATGAAAAACTGTTTTTT. Protein: CASSWTGHLNEKLFF.

This clone turned up a few times. The genes are TRBV28 and TRBJ1-4; 9 positions agree with TRBD1. There are 17 residues in the CDR3. Germline V CDR1 and CDR2: MDHEN, SYDVKM. The trim removed 7 bases at V and 2 bases at J, leaving 11 bases unmatched. CDR3 protein: CASIQGARYSTNEKLFF. The CDR3, as DNA: TGTGCCAGCATACAGGGGGCGAGATATTCGACTAATGAAAAACTGTTTTTT.

The rearrangement links TRBV28 to TRBJ2-3; TRBD1 matches at 10 bases. The germline V gene encodes CDR1 MDHEN and CDR2 SYDVKM. The junction had 7 bases not matched to a gene; V was cut back by 6 bases and J by 1 base. CDR3 length: 16 amino acids. The CDR3 loop is CASSPTGTGGTDTQYF. CDR3 sequence (DNA): TGTGCCAGCAGCCCGACCGGGACAGGGGGCACAGATACGCAGTATTTT.

The chain recombines TRBV20-1 with TRBJ2-1; D perhaps matches TRBD2 (6 bases). The length of the CDR3 is 11 residues. CDR1 and CDR2 from the germline V gene are DFQATT and SNEGSKA (reference sequence). V was pared by 1 base and J by 10 bases, with 8 bases between. CDR3 loop: CSARASGEQFF. The CDR3 DNA reads TGCAGTGCTAGAGCCAGCGGGGAGCAGTTCTTC.

This clone was detected a few times. The chain carries TRBV4-2 and TRBJ2-5; TRBD1 is a possible D gene (5 bases). Germline-derived CDR1 and CDR2 are LGHNA and YNFKEQ. The CDR3 has 15 amino acids. The V end was cut by 4 bases, the J end by 0 bases, with 12 bases between. The CDR3 reads CASSRGREYQETQYF. The CDR3 region has the DNA TGTGCCAGCAGCCGGGGCAGGGAATACCAAGAGACCCAGTACTTC.

This clone has a handful of counts. The rearrangement uses TRBV5-6 and TRBJ1-1; D unclear. Germline V gene lookup returns CDR1 SGHDT and CDR2 YYEEEE. Trimming cost V 2 bases and J 10 bases, with 21 bases left between them. This CDR3 contains 15 residues. This CDR3 reads CASSFILGEGVVAFF. The CDR3 region has the DNA TGTGCCAGCAGCTTTATCCTCGGGGAGGGCGTAGTAGCTTTCTTT.

The chain has TRBV5-4 and TRBJ2-4; TRBD2 matches 11 bases. V was clipped by 4 bases and J by 6 bases; unmatched bases: 6. This CDR3 is 15 amino acids long. Germline V gene data show CDR1 as SGHNT and CDR2 as YYREEE (reference sequence). The CDR3 region has the DNA TGTGCCAGCAGCGAACCGGGACTAGCGGTAAACATTCAGTACTTC. The encoded protein is CASSEPGLAVNIQYF.

The V gene is TRBV28, the J gene TRBJ1-4; D is ambiguous. The V gene lost 3 bases and the J gene lost 2 bases, with 13 bases spanning the gap. Per germline, CDR1 MDHEN and CDR2 SYDVKM. This CDR3 spans 16 amino acids. DNA for the CDR3: TGTGCCAGCAGTTTTGGAGCCGGGGTTACTAATGAAAAACTGTTTTTT. This codes for CASSFGAGVTNEKLFF.

The chain carries TRBV19 and TRBJ1-2, with D possibly being TRBD1 (5 bases). With 5 bases removed from V and 0 bases from J, the gap between germline ends came to 13 bases. This CDR3 comprises 15 residues. Germline CDR1 and CDR2: LNHDA and SQIVND (reference sequence). The CDR3 loop is CASSAWGSSNYGYTF. The CDR3 DNA reads TGTGCCAGTAGTGCCTGGGGCAGCTCTAACTATGGCTACACCTTC.

V usage is TRBV5-8 and J usage is TRBJ2-1; a possible D gene is TRBD2 (7 bases). CDR3 length equals 15 residues. Per germline, CDR1 SGHTS and CDR2 YDEGEE. V was pared by 4 bases and J by 3 bases, with 14 bases between. CDR3: CASSVTGGHYNEQFF. In DNA, the CDR3 is TGTGCCAGCAGCGTCACCGGGGGGCACTACAATGAGCAGTTCTTC.

The chain couples TRBV30 to TRBJ2-3, with 7 bases matching TRBD2. This CDR3 region has 16 residues. Germline loops: CDR1 GTSNPN, CDR2 SVGIG (reference sequence). The V gene end was trimmed by 2 bases and the J gene end by 0 bases; junction bases not matched to a gene: 8. CDR3 loop: CAWSSPSGSSTDTQYF. The DNA of the CDR3 is TGTGCCTGGAGTTCCCCTAGCGGTTCTAGCACAGATACGCAGTATTTT.